This paragraph reports one T cell receptor beta chain. This entry belongs to a study of blood T cell repertoires in COVID-19. Participant-reported clinical history was the basis for cohort assignment. Recovered Cohort 3 donors showed two negative PCRs, clearance, or symptom resolution. Under the authors' procedure: Reference gene primers were amplified, and this amplification served to estimate nucleated cell counts. The data were produced by immunoSEQ multiplex PCR, yet TCRdb's version contains in-frame clones alone and is incomplete. From that table come the V and J calls and clone size; the DNA was used to work out D and trimming. The table includes about 330,000 clones, 86% detected once. V was trimmed by 6 bases and J by 1 base, leaving 15 bases between them. Germline values: CDR1 KGHSH, CDR2 LQKENI. The CDR3 is 15 residues long.

The sample comprised PBMCs or T cells enriched from blood (not recorded which). This TCR was recovered from a woman under 30 who had recovered from COVID-19. The rearrangement uses TRBV18 and TRBJ1-2; D gene unclear. Here the CDR3 DNA reads TGTGCCAGCTCCCTAGGACTGCTGATTAACTATGGCTACACCTTC. Its protein product is CASSLGLLINYGYTF.